This T cell receptor (beta chain) was recorded in a study of CD8+ T cells in alopecia areata. Looking at the study overall: Treated patients took oral tofacitinib at 5 to 10 mg twice daily. Overall study results and limits: Between patients, shared TCR sequences were less clear than in mice. This was possibly due in part to HLA diversity in the patient population. It was lesional scalp, especially alopecia totalis/universalis, that showed higher clonality than normal scalp.

Extracted from the samples, RNA was reverse transcribed into cDNA to serve as the sequencing template. Profiling relied on immunoSEQ multiplex PCR, and the TCRdb table lists in-frame clones only, not all of them. Among some 170,000 clones listed, about 61% were seen once. About this clone itself: Its target is not known.

V shed 0 bases and J shed 7 bases, with 7 bases lying between them. The CDR3 is 13 residues long. CDR1 and CDR2 from the germline V gene are GTSNPN and SVGIG (reference sequence). Treatment in this sample: oral pan-JAK inhibitor, 5-10 mg twice daily. The sequence came from a human donor with alopecia areata. The sample here was CD4+ T cells sorted from blood, taken at week 56, from a patient treated with tofacitinib. This chain connects TRBV30 to TRBJ1-6; perhaps TRBD1 as D (5 bases). CDR3: CAWSVQANSPLHF. CDR3 bases: TGTGCCTGGAGTGTACAGGCAAATTCACCCCTCCACTTT.